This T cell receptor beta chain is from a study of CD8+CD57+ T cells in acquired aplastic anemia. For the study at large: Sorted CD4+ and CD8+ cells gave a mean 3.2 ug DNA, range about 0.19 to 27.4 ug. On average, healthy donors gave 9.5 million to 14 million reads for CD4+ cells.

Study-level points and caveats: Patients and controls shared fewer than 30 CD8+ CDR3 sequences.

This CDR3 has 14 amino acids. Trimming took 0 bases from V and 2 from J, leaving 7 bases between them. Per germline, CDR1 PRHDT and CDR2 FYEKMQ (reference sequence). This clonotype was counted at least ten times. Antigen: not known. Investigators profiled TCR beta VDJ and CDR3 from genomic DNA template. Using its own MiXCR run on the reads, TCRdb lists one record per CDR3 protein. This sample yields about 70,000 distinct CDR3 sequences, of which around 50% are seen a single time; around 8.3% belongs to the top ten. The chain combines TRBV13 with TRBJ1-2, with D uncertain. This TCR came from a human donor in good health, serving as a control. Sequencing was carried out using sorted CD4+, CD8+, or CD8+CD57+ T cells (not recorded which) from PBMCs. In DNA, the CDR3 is TGTGCCAGCAGCTTAGGCGCTCCCAACTATGGCTACACCTTC. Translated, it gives CASSLGAPNYGYTF.